The present T cell receptor (beta chain) was sequenced within a study of identical twins. General observations from the study: For out-of-frame alpha sequences shared by twins, low generation probability was in excess. Excess twin sharing in beta out-of-frame sequences was weaker.

CDR1 and CDR2 from the germline V gene are MNHEY and SVGEGT. This CDR3 region has 15 residues. Trimming cost V 0 bases and J 3 bases, with 10 bases left between them. This clonotype was counted ten times or more. Its antigen is as yet unknown. A single record per CDR3 protein comes from TCRdb applying MiXCR to the 5' RACE reads. This table holds about 240,000 distinct CDR3 sequences, about 10% found once. Sequenced material: memory T cells sorted from blood. This chain connects TRBV6-2 or TRBV6-3 to TRBJ2-3, with D unresolved. The sequence was obtained from a man aged 50 or older in good health. CDR3: CASSYSKARTDTQYF. CDR3 nucleotide sequence: TGTGCCAGCAGTTACTCGAAAGCCCGGACAGATACGCAGTATTTT.